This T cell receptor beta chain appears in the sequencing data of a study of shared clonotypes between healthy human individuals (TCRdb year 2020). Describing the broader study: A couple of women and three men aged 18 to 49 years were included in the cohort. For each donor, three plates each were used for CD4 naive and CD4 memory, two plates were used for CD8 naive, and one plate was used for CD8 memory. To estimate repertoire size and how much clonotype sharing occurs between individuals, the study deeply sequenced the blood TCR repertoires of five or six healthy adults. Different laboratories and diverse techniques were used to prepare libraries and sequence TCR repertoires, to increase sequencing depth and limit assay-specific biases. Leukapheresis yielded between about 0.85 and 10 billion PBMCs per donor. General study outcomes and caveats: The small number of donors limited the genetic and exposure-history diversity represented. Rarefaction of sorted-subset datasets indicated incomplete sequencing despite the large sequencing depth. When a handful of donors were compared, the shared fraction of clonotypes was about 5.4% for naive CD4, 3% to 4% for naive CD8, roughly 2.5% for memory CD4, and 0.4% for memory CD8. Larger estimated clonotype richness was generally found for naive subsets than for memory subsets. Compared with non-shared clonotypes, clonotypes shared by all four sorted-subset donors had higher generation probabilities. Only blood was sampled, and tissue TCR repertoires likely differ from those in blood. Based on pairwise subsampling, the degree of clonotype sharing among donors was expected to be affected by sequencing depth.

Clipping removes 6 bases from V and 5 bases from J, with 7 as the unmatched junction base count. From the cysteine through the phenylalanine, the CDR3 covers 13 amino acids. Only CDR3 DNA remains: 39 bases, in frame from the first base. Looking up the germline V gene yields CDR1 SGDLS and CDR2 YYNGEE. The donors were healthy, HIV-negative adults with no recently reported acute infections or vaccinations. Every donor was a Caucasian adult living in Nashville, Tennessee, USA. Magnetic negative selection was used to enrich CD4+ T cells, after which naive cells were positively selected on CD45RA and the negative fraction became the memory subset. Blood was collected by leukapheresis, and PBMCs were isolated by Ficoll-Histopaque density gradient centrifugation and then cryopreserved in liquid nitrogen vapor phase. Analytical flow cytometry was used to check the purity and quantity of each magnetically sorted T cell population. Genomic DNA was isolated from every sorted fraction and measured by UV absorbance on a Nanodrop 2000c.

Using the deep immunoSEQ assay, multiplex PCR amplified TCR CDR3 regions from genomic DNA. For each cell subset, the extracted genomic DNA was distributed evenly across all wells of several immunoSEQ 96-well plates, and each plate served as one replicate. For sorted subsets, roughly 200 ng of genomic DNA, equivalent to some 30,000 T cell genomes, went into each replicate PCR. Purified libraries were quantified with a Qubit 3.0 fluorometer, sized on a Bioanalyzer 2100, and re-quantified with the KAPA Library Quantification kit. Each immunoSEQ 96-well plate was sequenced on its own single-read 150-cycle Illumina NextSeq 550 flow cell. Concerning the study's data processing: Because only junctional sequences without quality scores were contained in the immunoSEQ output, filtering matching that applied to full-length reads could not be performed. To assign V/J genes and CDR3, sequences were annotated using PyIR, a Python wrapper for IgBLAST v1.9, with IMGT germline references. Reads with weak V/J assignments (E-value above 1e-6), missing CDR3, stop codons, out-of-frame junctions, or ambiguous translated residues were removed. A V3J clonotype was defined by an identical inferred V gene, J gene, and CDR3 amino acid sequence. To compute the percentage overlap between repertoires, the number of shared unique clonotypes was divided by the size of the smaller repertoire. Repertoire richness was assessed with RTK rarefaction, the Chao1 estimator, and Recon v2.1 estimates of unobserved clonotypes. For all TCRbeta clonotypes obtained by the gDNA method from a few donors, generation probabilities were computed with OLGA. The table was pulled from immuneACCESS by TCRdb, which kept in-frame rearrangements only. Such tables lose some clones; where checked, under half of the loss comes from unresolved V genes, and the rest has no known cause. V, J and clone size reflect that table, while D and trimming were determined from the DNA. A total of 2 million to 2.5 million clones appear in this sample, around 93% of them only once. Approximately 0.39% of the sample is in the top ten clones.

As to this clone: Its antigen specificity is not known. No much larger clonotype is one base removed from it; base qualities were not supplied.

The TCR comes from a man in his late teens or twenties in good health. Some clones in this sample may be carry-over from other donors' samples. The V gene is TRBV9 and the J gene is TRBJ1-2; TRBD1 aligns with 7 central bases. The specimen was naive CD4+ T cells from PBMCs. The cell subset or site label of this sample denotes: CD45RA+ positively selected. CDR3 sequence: CASKQGSEYGYTF. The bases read TGTGCCAGCAAACAGGGGTCAGAGTATGGCTACACCTTC.